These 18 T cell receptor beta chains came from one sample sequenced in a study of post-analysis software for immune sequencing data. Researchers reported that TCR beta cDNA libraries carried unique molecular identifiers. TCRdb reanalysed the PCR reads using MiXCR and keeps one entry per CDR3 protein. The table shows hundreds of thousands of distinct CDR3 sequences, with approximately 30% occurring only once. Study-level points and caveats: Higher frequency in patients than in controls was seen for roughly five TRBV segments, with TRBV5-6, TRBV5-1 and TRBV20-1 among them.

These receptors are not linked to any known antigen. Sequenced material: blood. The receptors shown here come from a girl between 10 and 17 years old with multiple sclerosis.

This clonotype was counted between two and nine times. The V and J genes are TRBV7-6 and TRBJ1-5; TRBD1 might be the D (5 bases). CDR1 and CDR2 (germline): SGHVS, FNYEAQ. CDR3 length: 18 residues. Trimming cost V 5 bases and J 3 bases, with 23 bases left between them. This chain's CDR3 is CASSPWGTVAGLNQPQHF. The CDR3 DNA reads TGTGCCAGCAGCCCCTGGGGGACGGTTGCCGGTCTCAATCAGCCCCAGCATTTT.

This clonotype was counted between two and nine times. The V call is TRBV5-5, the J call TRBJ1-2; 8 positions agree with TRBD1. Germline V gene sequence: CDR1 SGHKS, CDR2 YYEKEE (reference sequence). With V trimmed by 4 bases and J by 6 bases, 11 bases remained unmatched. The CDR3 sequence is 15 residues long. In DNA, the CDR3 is TGTGCCAGCAGCCGCCGGACAGGGACTGGAGATGGCTACACCTTC. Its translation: CASSRRTGTGDGYTF.

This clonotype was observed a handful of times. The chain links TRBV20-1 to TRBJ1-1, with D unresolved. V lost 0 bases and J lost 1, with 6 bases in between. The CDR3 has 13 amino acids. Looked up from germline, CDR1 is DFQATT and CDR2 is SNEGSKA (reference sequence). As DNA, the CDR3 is TGCAGTGCTAGAGATCCGGGGAACACTGAAGCTTTCTTT. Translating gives CSARDPGNTEAFF.

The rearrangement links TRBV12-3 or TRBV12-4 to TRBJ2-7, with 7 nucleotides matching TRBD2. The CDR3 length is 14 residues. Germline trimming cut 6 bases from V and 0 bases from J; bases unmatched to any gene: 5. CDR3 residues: CASSLTSASYEQYF. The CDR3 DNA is TGTGCCAGCAGCTTAACTAGCGCCTCCTACGAGCAGTACTTC.

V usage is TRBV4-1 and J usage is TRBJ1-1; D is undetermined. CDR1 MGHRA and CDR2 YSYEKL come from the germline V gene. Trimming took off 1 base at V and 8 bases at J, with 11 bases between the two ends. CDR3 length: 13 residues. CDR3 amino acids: CASSQVYNTEAFF. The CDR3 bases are TGCGCCAGCAGCCAAGTCTACAATACCGAAGCTTTCTTT.

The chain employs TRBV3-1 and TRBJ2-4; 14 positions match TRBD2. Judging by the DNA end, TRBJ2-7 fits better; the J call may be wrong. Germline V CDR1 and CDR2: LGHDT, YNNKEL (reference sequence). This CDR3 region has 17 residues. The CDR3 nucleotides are TGTGCCAGCAGCCAACCGGGACTAGCGGGAGTTTTATACGAGCAGTACTTC. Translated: CASSQPGLAGVLYEQYF.

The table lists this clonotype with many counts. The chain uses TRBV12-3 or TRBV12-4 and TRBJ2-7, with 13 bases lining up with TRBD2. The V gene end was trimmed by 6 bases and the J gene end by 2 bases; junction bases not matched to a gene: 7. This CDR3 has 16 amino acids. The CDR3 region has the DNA TGTGCCAGCAGCCCCCGGGGGACTAGCGGGGCCTACGAGCAGTACTTC. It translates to CASSPRGTSGAYEQYF.

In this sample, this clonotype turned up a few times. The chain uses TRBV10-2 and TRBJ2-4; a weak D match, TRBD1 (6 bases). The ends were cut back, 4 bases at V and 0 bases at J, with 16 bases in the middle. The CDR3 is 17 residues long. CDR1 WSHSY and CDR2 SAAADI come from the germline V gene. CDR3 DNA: TGCGCCAGCAGTGGGTATGAACAGGGTTCAGCCAAAAACATTCAGTACTTC. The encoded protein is CASSGYEQGSAKNIQYF.

CDR3 DNA sequence: TGTGCCAGCAGCTTAGCCCTCGGGACAGGGGACGCCCACGAGCAGTACTTC. This codes for CASSLALGTGDAHEQYF. The V gene is TRBV7-9, the J gene TRBJ2-7; 10 nucleotides line up with TRBD1. Germline trimming cut 0 bases from V and 5 bases from J; bases unmatched to any gene: 10. The CDR3 consists of 17 residues. The germline gives CDR1 SEHNR, CDR2 FQNEAQ (reference sequence). The entire variable domain, with the rest obtained from reference TRBV7-9 and TRBJ2-7, is as follows: DTGVSQNPRHKITKRGQNVTFRCDPISEHNRLYWYRQTLGQGPEFLTYFQNEAQLEKSRLLSDRFSAERPKGSFSTLEIQRTEQGDSAMYLCASSLALGTGDAHEQYFGPGTRLTVT.

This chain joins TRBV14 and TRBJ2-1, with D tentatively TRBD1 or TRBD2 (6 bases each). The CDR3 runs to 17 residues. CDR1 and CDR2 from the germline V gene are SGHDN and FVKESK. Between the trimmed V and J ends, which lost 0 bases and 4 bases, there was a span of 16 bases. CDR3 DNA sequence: TGTGCCAGCAGCCAAGATCTTGCGGGACAAGCTTACAATGAGCAGTTCTTC. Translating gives CASSQDLAGQAYNEQFF. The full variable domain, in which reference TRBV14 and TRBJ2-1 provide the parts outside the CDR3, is EAGVTQFPSHSVIEKGQTVTLRCDPISGHDNLYWYRRVMGKEIKFLLHFVKESKQDESGMPNNRFLAERTGGTYSTLKVQPAELEDSGVYFCASSQDLAGQAYNEQFFGPGTRLTVL.

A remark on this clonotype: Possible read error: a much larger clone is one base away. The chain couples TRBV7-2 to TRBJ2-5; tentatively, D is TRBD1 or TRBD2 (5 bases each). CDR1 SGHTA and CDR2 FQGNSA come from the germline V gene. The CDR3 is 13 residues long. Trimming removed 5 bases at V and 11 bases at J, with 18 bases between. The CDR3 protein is CASSPGPNNEQYF. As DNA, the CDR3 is TGTGCCAGCAGCCCGGGACCAAACAATGAGCAGTACTTC.

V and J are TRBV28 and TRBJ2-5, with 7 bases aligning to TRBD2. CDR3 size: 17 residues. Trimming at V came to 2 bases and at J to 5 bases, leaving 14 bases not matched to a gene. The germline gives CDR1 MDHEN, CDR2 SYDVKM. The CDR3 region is CASSLRETSGNRETQYF. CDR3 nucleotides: TGTGCCAGCAGTTTACGGGAGACCAGCGGGAACCGGGAGACCCAGTACTTC.

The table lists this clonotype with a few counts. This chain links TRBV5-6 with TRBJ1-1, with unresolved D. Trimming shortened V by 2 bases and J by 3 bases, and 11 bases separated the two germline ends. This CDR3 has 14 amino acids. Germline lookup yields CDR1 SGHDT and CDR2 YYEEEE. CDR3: CASSFPDLDTEAFF. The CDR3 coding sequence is TGTGCCAGCAGCTTCCCGGACCTGGACACTGAAGCTTTCTTT.

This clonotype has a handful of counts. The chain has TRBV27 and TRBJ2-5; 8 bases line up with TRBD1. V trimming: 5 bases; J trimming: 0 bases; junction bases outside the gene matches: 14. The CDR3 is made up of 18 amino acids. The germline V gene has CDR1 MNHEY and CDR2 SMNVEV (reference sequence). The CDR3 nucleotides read TGTGCCAGCAGTAGAGCTCTTCCGGGACAGGCAAACCAAGAGACCCAGTACTTC. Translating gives CASSRALPGQANQETQYF.

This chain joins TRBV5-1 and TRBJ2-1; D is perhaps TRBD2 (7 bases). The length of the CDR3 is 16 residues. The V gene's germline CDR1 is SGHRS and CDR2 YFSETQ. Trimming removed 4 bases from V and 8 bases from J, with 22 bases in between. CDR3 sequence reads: CASSRMSRGAPHEQFF. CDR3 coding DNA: TGCGCCAGCAGCCGTATGTCCCGGGGGGCCCCCCATGAGCAGTTCTTC. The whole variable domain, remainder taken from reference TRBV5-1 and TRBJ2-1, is KAGVTQTPRYLIKTRGQQVTLSCSPISGHRSVSWYQQTPGQGLQFLFEYFSETQRNKGNFPGRFSGRQFSNSRSEMNVSTLELGDSALYLCASSRMSRGAPHEQFFGPGTRLTVL.

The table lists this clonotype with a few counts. In DNA, the CDR3 is TGTGCCAGCAGCAAAGGGGGTCCGGGGGGAAGGCGCCCCTACGAGCAGTACTTC. It specifies CASSKGGPGGRRPYEQYF. This rearrangement joins TRBV21-1 to TRBJ2-7; the table names TRBD1, a call not compared with the DNA. TRBV21-1 is described as a pseudogene. CDR3 length equals 18 residues.

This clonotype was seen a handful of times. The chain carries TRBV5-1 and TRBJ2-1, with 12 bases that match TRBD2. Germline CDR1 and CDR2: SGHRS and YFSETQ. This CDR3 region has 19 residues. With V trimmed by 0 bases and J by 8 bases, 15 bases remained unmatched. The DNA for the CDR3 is TGCGCCAGCAGCTTGGCCTACCCCCTCGCTAGCGGGAGGGCCGATGAGCAGTTCTTC. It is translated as CASSLAYPLASGRADEQFF. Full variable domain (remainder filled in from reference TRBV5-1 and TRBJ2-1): KAGVTQTPRYLIKTRGQQVTLSCSPISGHRSVSWYQQTPGQGLQFLFEYFSETQRNKGNFPGRFSGRQFSNSRSEMNVSTLELGDSALYLCASSLAYPLASGRADEQFFGPGTRLTVL.

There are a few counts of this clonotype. CDR3 protein: CASSLLRKETQYF. DNA of the CDR3: TGTGCCAGCAGCTTACTTAGGAAAGAGACCCAGTACTTC. This chain connects TRBV11-2 to TRBJ2-5; D is uncertain. Trimming left V 2 bases short and J 3 bases short, with 7 bases between. The germline V gene has CDR1 SGHAT and CDR2 FQNNGV. CDR3 length: 13 amino acids. The full variable domain, rest sourced from reference TRBV11-2 and TRBJ2-5, is EAGVAQSPRYKIIEKRQSVAFWCNPISGHATLYWYQQILGQGPKLLIQFQNNGVVDDSQLPKDRFSAERLKGVDSTLKIQPAKLEDSAVYLCASSLLRKETQYFGPGTRLLVL.